These 30 T cell receptor beta chains share one sample of origin, sequenced in a study of early T cells in non-severe SARS-CoV-2 infection. Via MiXCR, TCRdb re-called the 5' RACE reads, giving one row per CDR3 protein. The sample lists approximately 30,000 distinct CDR3 sequences, 4.7% occurring once. Sequenced: whole blood. Receptors originate from an adult who was a healthcare worker with PCR-confirmed SARS-CoV-2 infection or an uninfected control (not recorded which).

This clonotype was detected ten times or more. For the CDR3, the DNA is TGTGCCAGCAGCTTAATCTTCGGGCCCCAAGAGACCCAGTACTTC. Translation gives CASSLIFGPQETQYF. This chain uses TRBV7-3 with TRBJ2-5; no definite D call. With 1 base removed from V and 1 base from J, the gap between germline ends came to 10 bases. CDR3 length: 15 amino acids. Germline V gene lookup returns CDR1 SGHTA and CDR2 FQGTGA. The full variable domain, its missing parts supplied by reference TRBV7-3 and TRBJ2-5, is GAGVSQTPSNKVTEKGKYVELRCDPISGHTALYWYRQSLGQGPEFLIYFQGTGAADDSGLPNDRFFAVRPEGSVSTLKIQRTERGDSAVYLCASSLIFGPQETQYFGPGTRLLVL.

The rearrangement joins TRBV5-5 to TRBJ2-3; no reliable D call. Trimming stripped 0 bases from V and 2 bases from J, with 7 bases between. The CDR3 has 14 amino acids. Germline CDR1 and CDR2: SGHKS and YYEKEE (reference sequence). The CDR3 is CASSLGDYTDTQYF. CDR3 DNA: TGTGCCAGCAGCTTGGGAGATTACACAGATACGCAGTATTTT. The full variable domain, rest sourced from reference TRBV5-5 and TRBJ2-3, is DAGVTQSPTHLIKTRGQQVTLRCSPISGHKSVSWYQQVLGQGPQFIFQYYEKEERGRGNFPDRFSARQFPNYSSELNVNALLLGDSALYLCASSLGDYTDTQYFGPGTRLTVL.

This clonotype was observed a handful of times. The V call is TRBV7-3, the J call TRBJ1-6; 11 bases align to TRBD1. CDR1 SGHTA and CDR2 FQGTGA come from the germline V gene. J gave up 7 bases and V 6 bases, and 2 bases lay outside the gene matches. The CDR3 has 14 residues. CDR3 protein: CASSRTGGNSPLHF. The DNA for the CDR3 is TGTGCCAGCAGTCGGACAGGGGGCAATTCACCCCTCCACTTT.

This clonotype has just a few counts. The rearrangement links TRBV29-1 to TRBJ2-3, with TRBD2 matching 15 bases. The germline V gene encodes CDR1 SQVTM and CDR2 ANQGSEA. CDR3 size: 16 residues. V lost 1 base, J lost 5 bases, and 4 bases stayed unmatched. The CDR3, as DNA: TGCAGCGTTGAAGGGACTAGCGGGGGGGCCAGAGATACGCAGTATTTT. Residues: CSVEGTSGGARDTQYF.

This clonotype was seen at least ten times. This rearrangement joins TRBV6-6 to TRBJ2-1; tentative D call: TRBD1 (6 bases). The germline V gene has CDR1 MNHNY and CDR2 SVGAGI (reference sequence). The CDR3 is 14 residues long. Trimming took 2 bases from V and 5 from J, leaving 10 bases between them. The CDR3 is CASSYGQLNNEQFF. CDR3 nucleotides: TGTGCCAGCAGTTACGGACAGTTGAACAATGAGCAGTTCTTC.

This clonotype was seen only a few times. The genes are TRBV12-3 or TRBV12-4 and TRBJ2-7; D is perhaps TRBD2 (7 bases). The CDR3 runs 15 residues. Trimming shortened V by 3 bases and J by 0 bases, and 12 bases separated the two germline ends. CDR3 in DNA: TGTGCCAGCAGTTTCCGGGGGGCCCGCTCCTACGAGCAGTACTTC. It translates to CASSFRGARSYEQYF.

This clonotype was counted a few times. The chain has TRBV7-6 and TRBJ2-1; 9 bases match TRBD1. Per germline, CDR1 SGHVS and CDR2 FNYEAQ. This CDR3 contains 15 residues. V was clipped by 5 bases and J by 5 bases; unmatched bases: 7. The CDR3 reads CASSPPGQGNNEQFF. CDR3 in DNA: TGTGCCAGCAGCCCCCCGGGACAGGGAAACAATGAGCAGTTCTTC.

This clonotype was seen repeatedly, ten times or more. This chain joins TRBV7-9 and TRBJ2-5; TRBD1 or TRBD2 may be the D gene (5 bases each). Between the trimmed V and J ends, which lost 3 bases and 3 bases, there was a span of 14 bases. This CDR3 is 15 amino acids long. In germline, CDR1 is SEHNR, CDR2 FQNEAQ (reference sequence). The CDR3, as DNA: TGTGCCAGCAGCTTTCGAGTGGGGGAAGAAGAGACCCAGTACTTC. As protein: CASSFRVGEEETQYF.

This clonotype was seen at least ten times. The chain has TRBV10-2 and TRBJ1-1, with D uncertain. Trimming cost V 6 bases and J 0 bases, with 2 bases left between them. The germline V gene encodes CDR1 WSHSY and CDR2 SAAADI. This CDR3 contains 11 residues. CDR3 loop: CASSLNTEAFF. The CDR3 DNA sequence: TGCGCCAGCAGCCTGAACACTGAAGCTTTCTTT.

In DNA form, the CDR3 reads TGTGCCAGCAGTGAAATTTTCCGGACAGAAAATCAGCCCCAGCATTTT. This encodes CASSEIFRTENQPQHF. The chain uses TRBV2 and TRBJ1-5; a weak D match, TRBD1 (6 bases). The CDR3 has 16 residues. CDR1 SNHLY and CDR2 FYNNEI come from the germline V gene. The germline V and J ends were trimmed by 2 bases and 4 bases, with 15 bases remaining between them.

A few counts support this clonotype. The chain links TRBV4-1 to TRBJ2-7; D gene uncertain. The germline gives CDR1 MGHRA, CDR2 YSYEKL. The CDR3 length is 13 residues. The ends were cut back, 1 base at V and 6 bases at J, with 10 bases in the middle. The chain's CDR3 is CASSQVGGGEQYF. In nucleotides, the CDR3 is TGCGCCAGCAGCCAAGTAGGTGGCGGCGAGCAGTACTTC.

This clonotype was seen ten or more times. The chain has TRBV12-5 and TRBJ2-5; 10 bases align to TRBD2. Losses at the gene ends were 6 bases for V and 5 bases for J; bases not matched to a gene: 6. The CDR3 totals 14 residues. Germline V CDR1 and CDR2: LGHNT, FRNRAP. In DNA, the CDR3 is TGTGCTAGTGGGCCTGGACTAGCGGCGGAGACCCAGTACTTC. As protein: CASGPGLAAETQYF.

This clonotype was recorded many times. The chain has TRBV7-6 and TRBJ2-2, with 9 bases matching TRBD1. Germline CDR1 and CDR2: SGHVS and FNYEAQ. This CDR3 is 15 amino acids long. V gave up 5 bases and J gave up 5 bases; unmatched junction bases: 6. This CDR3 is CASSPGQGKTGELFF. CDR3 in DNA: TGTGCCAGCAGCCCGGGACAGGGCAAGACCGGGGAGCTGTTTTTT.

This clonotype was recorded many times. V and J are TRBV13 and TRBJ2-7, with TRBD1 matching 9 bases. The germline V gene has CDR1 PRHDT and CDR2 FYEKMQ (reference sequence). The V and J ends lost 6 bases and 6 bases, in that order; junction bases with no gene match: 12. The CDR3 extends over 15 amino acids. As DNA, the CDR3 is TGTGCCAGCAGTTCCCTCCGGGACAGGGCGGCCGAGCAGTACTTC. Amino acids: CASSSLRDRAAEQYF.

This clonotype was observed at least ten times. The J gene is TRBJ1-6, the V gene TRBV11-2; D gene uncertain. CDR1 and CDR2 (germline): SGHAT, FQNNGV. The germline V and J ends were trimmed by 4 bases and 9 bases, with 13 bases remaining between them. The CDR3 sequence is 14 residues long. CDR3 region: CASSSRQMGSPLHF. The DNA for the CDR3 is TGTGCCAGCAGCTCCCGGCAAATGGGTTCACCCCTCCACTTT.

This clonotype showed up many times. The gene calls are TRBV7-6 and TRBJ2-7; possibly TRBD2 for D (5 bases). The V gene's germline CDR1 is SGHVS and CDR2 FNYEAQ. The CDR3 covers 13 residues. V lost 3 bases, J lost 5 bases, and 11 bases lay in between. The CDR3 sequence is CASSFPGNNEQYF. CDR3 in DNA: TGTGCCAGCAGCTTCCCGGGGAACAACGAGCAGTACTTC.

There are many counts of this clonotype. J is TRBJ1-2 and V is TRBV10-3; D uncertain. The V gene lost 4 bases and the J gene lost 4 bases, with 10 bases spanning the gap. This CDR3 is built from 13 residues. CDR1 ENHRY and CDR2 SYGVKD come from the germline V gene. The CDR3 loop is CAISGDTRYGYTF. CDR3 nucleotides: TGTGCCATCAGTGGTGACACCCGCTATGGCTACACCTTC.

This clonotype was detected ten times or more. This chain links TRBV27 with TRBJ1-1, with TRBD1 matching 8 bases. Germline CDR1 MNHEY, CDR2 SMNVEV (reference sequence). Trimming removed 6 bases from V and 4 bases from J; junction bases left unmatched: 4. The CDR3 has 13 amino acids. The CDR3 is CASSRTGPTEAFF. In nucleotides, the CDR3 is TGTGCCAGCAGCCGGACAGGGCCCACTGAAGCTTTCTTT.

This clonotype was picked up a small number of times. The chain uses TRBV3-1 and TRBJ2-5, with 12 bases that match TRBD2. Looked up from germline, CDR1 is LGHDT and CDR2 is YNNKEL (reference sequence). The J segment lost 2 bases and the V segment lost 0 bases, leaving 4 bases of the junction unmatched. This CDR3 is 17 amino acids long. The CDR3 DNA sequence: TGTGCCAGCAGCCAAGAGGTACTAGCGGGGGGACAAGAGACCCAGTACTTC. Residues: CASSQEVLAGGQETQYF.

This clonotype was seen a handful of times. This chain connects TRBV24-1 to TRBJ2-1; 9 positions agree with TRBD1. The length of the CDR3 is 16 residues. Germline V gene lookup returns CDR1 KGHDR and CDR2 SFDVKD. V lost 9 bases and J lost 7; bases outside the gene matches: 15. This chain's CDR3 is CATRGPTGTGTNEQFF. The CDR3 nucleotides are TGTGCCACCCGTGGCCCAACCGGGACAGGGACTAATGAGCAGTTCTTC.

This rearrangement joins TRBV21-1 to TRBJ1-1; the D call TRBD1 from the table was never checked on the DNA. TRBV21-1 counts as a pseudogene. The CDR3 consists of 14 residues. DNA of the CDR3: TGTGCCAGCAGCCCGGACAGGGCGGGCACTGAAGCTTTCTTT. As protein: CASSPDRAGTEAFF.

This clonotype has a handful of counts. The V and J genes are TRBV29-1 and TRBJ2-1; D perhaps matches TRBD2 (5 bases). Germline loops: CDR1 SQVTM, CDR2 ANQGSEA. This CDR3 region has 13 residues. The germline V and J ends were trimmed by 7 bases and 8 bases, with 18 bases remaining between them. The CDR3 region is CSGPLGLRDEQFF. In DNA, the CDR3 is TGCAGCGGGCCACTTGGGCTGAGGGATGAGCAGTTCTTC.

This clonotype was recorded many times. The chain couples TRBV10-2 to TRBJ2-2, with D uncertain. The CDR3 sequence is 13 residues long. The ends were cut back, 3 bases at V and 7 bases at J, with 9 bases in the middle. Germline lookup yields CDR1 WSHSY and CDR2 SAAADI. CDR3 in DNA: TGCGCCAGCAGTGACAGTTTCCTCGGGGAGCTGTTTTTT. Encoded protein: CASSDSFLGELFF.

This clonotype was recorded at least ten times. The V call is TRBV5-6, the J call TRBJ1-1; D not resolved. The CDR3 is 14 residues long. Trimming removed 2 bases from V and 3 bases from J, with 11 bases in between. Germline CDR1 is SGHDT and CDR2 is YYEEEE. The CDR3 region has the DNA TGTGCCAGCAGCTTAAGGGCAATGGACACTGAAGCTTTCTTT. Protein product: CASSLRAMDTEAFF. The full variable domain, rest sourced from reference TRBV5-6 and TRBJ1-1, is DAGVTQSPTHLIKTRGQQVTLRCSPKSGHDTVSWYQQALGQGPQFIFQYYEEEERQRGNFPDRFSGHQFPNYSSELNVNALLLGDSALYLCASSLRAMDTEAFFGQGTRLTVV.

This clonotype appeared many times. CDR3 bases: TGTGCCAGCAGCCAGAGACAAGGCGGCTACACCTTC. Amino acids: CASSQRQGGYTF. This chain links TRBV3-1 with TRBJ1-2; D not resolved. V gave up 3 bases and J gave up 8 bases, with 10 bases separating them. Germline CDR1 and CDR2: LGHDT and YNNKEL (reference sequence). This CDR3 is 12 amino acids long. Full variable domain (rest looked up from reference TRBV3-1 and TRBJ1-2): DTAVSQTPKYLVTQMGNDKSIKCEQNLGHDTMYWYKQDSKKFLKIMFSYNNKELIINETVPNRFSPKSPDKAHLNLHINSLELGDSAVYFCASSQRQGGYTFGSGTRLTVV.

This clonotype occurred many times. This rearrangement joins TRBV12-2 to TRBJ2-5; no DNA check was done on the table's D call, TRBD2. TRBV12-2 is a pseudogene segment. The CDR3 is 14 residues long. The CDR3 loop is CASRLGRGFKTQYF. DNA for the CDR3: TGTGCAAGTCGCTTAGGCCGCGGGTTCAAGACCCAGTACTTC.

This clonotype appeared many times. The rearrangement uses TRBV28 and TRBJ1-3; D is unclear. The CDR3 runs 12 residues. Germline CDR1 is MDHEN and CDR2 is SYDVKM. Deletions cut 2 bases from V and 5 bases from J, with 4 bases between. DNA for the CDR3: TGTGCCAGCAGTTTAAGGAGAAACACCATATATTTT. Encoded protein: CASSLRRNTIYF.

This clonotype has a handful of counts. This chain uses TRBV20-1 with TRBJ2-3; 7 nucleotides agree with TRBD2. V was pared by 3 bases and J by 1 base, with 1 base of the junction left unmatched. The CDR3 is made up of 13 amino acids. Germline CDR1 is DFQATT and CDR2 is SNEGSKA (reference sequence). CDR3 residues: CSASSGGTDTQYF. The CDR3 DNA sequence: TGCAGTGCTAGCAGCGGGGGCACAGATACGCAGTATTTT.

J is TRBJ1-1 and V is TRBV27; the match to TRBD1 covers 7 bases. This CDR3 spans 13 amino acids. Germline CDR1 MNHEY, CDR2 SMNVEV (reference sequence). V lost 7 bases to trimming and J lost 4 bases; unmatched junction nucleotides: 6. CDR3 amino acids: CASNYQGGTEAFF. Here the CDR3 DNA reads TGTGCCAGCAACTATCAGGGGGGCACTGAAGCTTTCTTT.

This clonotype appeared a few times. This chain uses TRBV4-2 with TRBJ2-3; D may be TRBD2 (5 bases). The CDR3 covers 15 residues. With 1 base removed from V and 4 bases from J, the gap between germline ends came to 12 bases. CDR1 LGHNA and CDR2 YNFKEQ come from the germline V gene. Here the CDR3 reads CASSQAEAVSDTQYF. The CDR3 DNA reads as TGTGCCAGCAGCCAAGCTGAAGCGGTCTCAGATACGCAGTATTTT.